What follows describes a single T cell receptor beta chain. Its antigen is undetermined. The PCR used 60 Vbeta and 13 Jbeta primers. Clones were read by immunoSEQ multiplex PCR, and TCRdb kept only the in-frame ones, dropping some. The sample has approximately 100,000 clones; 66% are singletons. Per germline, CDR1 MNHEY and CDR2 SVGAGI. With 2 bases clipped from V and 8 bases from J, the junction kept 7 bases outside the gene matches. The CDR3 runs 14 residues. These data come from a study of cytomegalovirus exposure and HLA in healthy donors. The study, taken as a whole, reports: The presence/absence work took it that sequencing depth was about the same across donors.

The sample taken for sequencing was PBMCs. The chain is built from TRBV6-5 and TRBJ1-2, with TRBD1 matching over 8 bases. This receptor was identified in a woman in her forties or fifties in good health and CMV-seronegative. This CDR3 is CASSYRGQGGGYTF. CDR3 DNA: TGTGCCAGCAGTTACCGCGGACAGGGAGGAGGCTACACCTTC.